The source of this TCR beta chain is a study of tumor-infiltrating lymphocytes in primary liver carcinoma. Study as a whole: These patients were men and women whose ages were 30 to 69 years. Whole-study results and caveats: Bulk unsorted sampling precluded comparing CD4+ and CD8+ repertoires. Tumor-adjacent and tumor-blood pairs overlapped less than tumor region pairs did.

The template, about 550 ng total RNA, yielded TCR beta cDNA made with a constant-region primer. Construction of TCR beta libraries relied on three successive nested multiplex PCR rounds employing slightly modified ARM-PCR. The two initial PCR rounds, about 9 cycles each, used TRBV1-TRBV30 forward and C-beta reverse primers. TCRdb redid the calling of the multiplex PCR reads with MiXCR, one entry per CDR3 protein. The sample includes hundreds of thousands of distinct CDR3 sequences, approximately 58% seen only once; the top ten take approximately 15%. Germline CDR1 is PRHDT and CDR2 is FYEKMQ (reference sequence). V was pared by 7 bases and J by 5 bases, with 15 bases between. There are 13 residues in the CDR3. With respect to this clonotype: What it recognizes is unknown.

Researchers drew blood RNA from unsorted whole blood and extracted germline DNA as well. The clonotype originates from a woman aged 30 to 39 with primary liver carcinoma and hepatitis B virus infection. This chain uses TRBV13 with TRBJ2-7; D unclear. Sequencing was done on a sample of peripheral blood. CDR3 sequence: CASIHRGSHEQYF. The CDR3 coding sequence is TGTGCCAGCATCCATAGAGGTTCCCACGAGCAGTACTTC.